This entry concerns a single T cell receptor beta chain. Only in-frame clones appear in the TCRdb table, and some are missing; sequencing was by immunoSEQ multiplex PCR. Of tens of thousands of clones listed, around nine tenths are singletons. The sample originates from a study of control samples from healthy donors and cancer patients. CDR1 is SEHNR and CDR2 is FQNEAQ in the germline V gene (reference sequence). The CDR3 has 12 amino acids. V was trimmed by 3 bases and J by 2 bases, leaving 5 bases between them. The TCR sequence derives from a woman aged 55-70 years with head and neck cancer. The sequencing input was PBMCs. V and J are TRBV7-9 and TRBJ2-7; D gene unclear. The CDR3 nucleotides are TGTGCCAGCAGCTTTGGGACCTACGAGCAGTACTTC. Its protein is CASSFGTYEQYF.